This passage covers 28 T cell receptor beta chains from one sample sequenced in a study of CD8 T cells in Susac syndrome. RNA in amounts of 0.5 to 1 ug was reverse transcribed with random hexamers. From the immunoSEQ multiplex PCR reads, TCRdb called clonotypes with MiXCR, one entry per CDR3 protein. This sample has 160,000 or so distinct CDR3 sequences, with approximately 93% found just once. Sequenced material: CD8+ T cells from PBMCs. The receptors originated from a human donor with multiple sclerosis.

This clonotype was recorded only once. This chain uses TRBV6-2 or TRBV6-3 with TRBJ1-1, with D maybe TRBD1 (5 bases). The germline gives CDR1 MNHEY, CDR2 SVGEGT. The CDR3 consists of 15 residues. Trimming pared 6 bases from V and 4 bases from J, leaving 18 bases between. CDR3 sequence: CASREGVIKPTEAFF. The DNA for the CDR3 is TGTGCCAGCAGGGAAGGGGTGATTAAACCCACTGAAGCTTTCTTT.

The rearrangement links TRBV29-1 to TRBJ2-7; D is perhaps TRBD1 (6 bases). Germline loops: CDR1 SQVTM, CDR2 ANQGSEA. This CDR3 is 14 amino acids long. V gave up 6 bases and J gave up 2 bases, with 17 bases separating them. For the CDR3, the DNA is TGCAGCGTAACAAACAGGGATCCGGCCTACGAGCAGTACTTC. The encoded protein is CSVTNRDPAYEQYF.

J is TRBJ2-7 and V is TRBV29-1; 7 bases fit TRBD2. This CDR3 has 14 residues. Germline loops: CDR1 SQVTM, CDR2 ANQGSEA. V lost 2 bases and J lost 0; bases outside the gene matches: 4. CDR3 sequence reads: CSVERLAASYEQYF. Here the CDR3 DNA reads TGCAGCGTTGAACGACTAGCAGCCTCCTACGAGCAGTACTTC.

This clonotype was recorded only once. The chain joins TRBV3-1 to TRBJ1-2; D might be TRBD1 (5 bases). V was cut by 0 bases and J by 4 bases, with 15 bases left in between. The CDR3 sequence is 16 residues long. Germline assignment: CDR1 LGHDT and CDR2 YNNKEL (reference sequence). The CDR3 DNA sequence: TGTGCCAGCAGCCAAGATGGAGGGACTGGACTCTATGGCTACACCTTC. Translated, it gives CASSQDGGTGLYGYTF.

The count of this clonotype is one. The chain is built from TRBV18 and TRBJ2-3, with TRBD2 as a possible D gene (5 bases). Germline V CDR1 and CDR2: KGHSH, LQKENI. The CDR3 is 17 residues long. Trimming removed 0 bases from V and 0 bases from J, with 13 bases in between. The CDR3 nucleotides are TGTGCCAGCTCACCACCCCCCGGCGGGCAGAGCACAGATACGCAGTATTTT. This translates into CASSPPPGGQSTDTQYF.

The chain carries TRBV4-3 and TRBJ2-7; 9 bases match TRBD1. V trimming: 0 bases; J trimming: 3 bases; junction bases outside the gene matches: 9. Per germline, CDR1 LGHNA and CDR2 YSLEER. The CDR3 loop spans 17 amino acids. The CDR3 nucleotides read TGCGCCAGCAGCCAAGATGGGAGCGGACAGGGGATCTACGAGCAGTACTTC. Protein sequence: CASSQDGSGQGIYEQYF.

The CDR3 sequence: CASSRYGDQPQHF. The CDR3 DNA reads as TGTGCCAGCAGTCGGTACGGGGATCAGCCCCAGCATTTT. The chain has TRBV28 and TRBJ1-5; no definite D call. The CDR3 totals 13 residues. Germline V lookup: CDR1 MDHEN, CDR2 SYDVKM. V lost 5 bases, J lost 5 bases, and 10 bases lay in between.

The chain has TRBV15 and TRBJ1-5, with unresolved D. This CDR3 has 15 amino acids. The V gene's germline CDR1 is LNHNV and CDR2 YYDKDF (reference sequence). The V gene lost 0 bases and the J gene lost 6 bases, with 12 bases spanning the gap. CDR3 protein: CATSRDRSRTQPQHF. As DNA, the CDR3 is TGTGCCACCAGCAGAGATAGAAGCAGGACTCAGCCCCAGCATTTT.

The chain has TRBV11-3 and TRBJ1-3, with 10 bases lining up with TRBD1. V dropped 5 bases and J dropped 6; count of bases not matched to a gene: 10. There are 16 residues in the CDR3. CDR1 is SGHNT and CDR2 is YENEEA in the germline V gene. DNA of the CDR3: TGTGCCAGCAGCCTCCGAGGGACAGGGGCCCTAAACACCATATATTTT. Encoded protein: CASSLRGTGALNTIYF.

The rearrangement links TRBV30 to TRBJ2-7; unclear D gene. Looked up from germline, CDR1 is GTSNPN and CDR2 is SVGIG (reference sequence). V shed 2 bases and J shed 6 bases, with 14 bases lying between them. The CDR3 length is 13 residues. CDR3 nucleotide sequence: TGTGCCTGGAGTATCGTATCCGTTGGCGAGCAGTACTTC. Its translation: CAWSIVSVGEQYF. The entire variable domain, with the rest obtained from reference TRBV30 and TRBJ2-7, is as follows: SQTIHQWPATLVQPVGSPLSLECTVEGTSNPNLYWYRQAAGRGLQLLFYSVGIGQISSEVPQNLSASRPQDRQFILSSKKLLLSDSGFYLCAWSIVSVGEQYFGPGTRLTVT.

This clonotype appeared once. The chain links TRBV9 to TRBJ2-3; possibly TRBD2 for D (6 bases). Trimming cost V 2 bases and J 0 bases, with 13 bases left between them. CDR1 and CDR2 from the germline V gene are SGDLS and YYNGEE. The CDR3 has 16 amino acids. The CDR3 DNA reads as TGTGCCAGCAGCGTGGCGGGAAGTTCTAGCACAGATACGCAGTATTTT. Its protein product is CASSVAGSSSTDTQYF.

The chain combines TRBV7-9 with TRBJ2-3, with D unresolved. Trimming shortened V by 5 bases and J by 4 bases, and 13 bases separated the two germline ends. The CDR3 loop spans 14 amino acids. Germline loops: CDR1 SEHNR, CDR2 FQNEAQ (reference sequence). The CDR3 DNA reads TGTGCCAGCAGCCCCGAGGTGGACCCAGATACGCAGTATTTT. Protein sequence: CASSPEVDPDTQYF. Full variable domain (rest looked up from reference TRBV7-9 and TRBJ2-3): DTGVSQNPRHKITKRGQNVTFRCDPISEHNRLYWYRQTLGQGPEFLTYFQNEAQLEKSRLLSDRFSAERPKGSFSTLEIQRTEQGDSAMYLCASSPEVDPDTQYFGPGTRLTVL.

The gene calls are TRBV29-1 and TRBJ2-3; D assignment may be TRBD1 or TRBD2 (7 bases each). Germline CDR1 is SQVTM and CDR2 is ANQGSEA. Trimming left V 3 bases short and J 3 bases short, with 16 bases between. The CDR3 sequence is 15 residues long. CDR3 in amino acids: CSVEGGDRGTDTQYF. The CDR3 nucleotides are TGCAGCGTTGAGGGGGGGGACAGAGGAACAGATACGCAGTATTTT.

The chain links TRBV2 to TRBJ1-4; maybe TRBD1 (5 bases). The CDR3 sequence is 17 residues long. V was trimmed by 0 bases and J by 6 bases, leaving 17 bases between them. Germline V gives CDR1 SNHLY, CDR2 FYNNEI. CDR3 bases: TGTGCCAGCAGTGAAGCGATGGGTGGGACCTCGGATGAAAAACTGTTTTTT. Amino acids: CASSEAMGGTSDEKLFF.

The V call is TRBV9, the J call TRBJ2-1; D gene uncertain. The germline gives CDR1 SGDLS, CDR2 YYNGEE. This CDR3 region has 12 residues. Trimming left V 3 bases short and J 7 bases short, with 8 bases between. CDR3 residues: CASSARVNEQFF. The CDR3 coding sequence is TGTGCCAGCAGCGCGAGAGTAAATGAGCAGTTCTTC.

The chain couples TRBV6-6 to TRBJ2-7, with a possible D match to TRBD1 (5 bases). CDR3 length: 14 residues. Germline assignment: CDR1 MNHNY and CDR2 SVGAGI (reference sequence). The ends were cut back, 6 bases at V and 0 bases at J, with 12 bases in the middle. Here the CDR3 reads CASSPDSYSYEQYF. The CDR3 DNA follows: TGTGCCAGCAGCCCTGACAGTTACTCCTACGAGCAGTACTTC.

The gene calls are TRBV13 and TRBJ1-2; TRBD1 agrees at 7 bases. J gave up 4 bases and V 0 bases, and 11 bases lay outside the gene matches. Germline CDR1 and CDR2: PRHDT and FYEKMQ (reference sequence). This CDR3 has 17 amino acids. The CDR3 nucleotides read TGTGCCAGCAGCTTAGGCCCCCGACAGGGACTTGCCTATGGCTACACCTTC. Its protein is CASSLGPRQGLAYGYTF.

This rearrangement joins TRBV2 to TRBJ2-7, with D perhaps assigned TRBD1 or TRBD2 (6 bases each). From germline, CDR1 is SNHLY and CDR2 FYNNEI. Deletions cut 10 bases from V and 6 bases from J, with 22 bases between. This CDR3 has 14 amino acids. CDR3 sequence: CATPGGPLGLEQYF. DNA for the CDR3: TGTGCCACTCCTGGGGGGCCTCTGGGCCTCGAGCAGTACTTC.

This sequence joins TRBV24-1 and TRBJ1-1; a possible D gene is TRBD1 (6 bases). The V end lost 3 bases, the J end lost 10 bases, and 8 bases lay between the germline ends. The CDR3 contains 11 residues. From germline, CDR1 is KGHDR and CDR2 SFDVKD. In nucleotides, the CDR3 is TGTGCCACCAGTGATGCAGGGGTAGCTTTCTTT. Its translation: CATSDAGVAFF.

This chain connects TRBV3-1 to TRBJ2-2; D uncertain. Trimming shortened V by 0 bases and J by 9 bases, and 8 bases separated the two germline ends. The CDR3 consists of 13 residues. In germline, CDR1 is LGHDT, CDR2 YNNKEL (reference sequence). DNA of the CDR3: TGTGCCAGCAGCCAAGAATTGGGGAGGGAGCTGTTTTTT. Translation: CASSQELGRELFF.

The chain combines TRBV15 with TRBJ2-1, with a possible D match to TRBD1 (5 bases). V was clipped by 0 bases and J by 14 bases, with 14 bases between them. Germline V gene lookup returns CDR1 LNHNV and CDR2 YYDKDF (reference sequence). The CDR3 has 13 amino acids. The CDR3 sequence: CATSRDGAGNKFF. DNA for the CDR3: TGTGCCACCAGCAGAGATGGGGCCGGAAATAAGTTCTTC.

This clonotype has more than one count but fewer than ten. The chain has TRBV20-1 and TRBJ2-7; 7 nucleotides align to TRBD1. V shed 6 bases and J 5 bases; nucleotides not matched to a gene: 13. CDR1 and CDR2 from the germline V gene are DFQATT and SNEGSKA (reference sequence). This CDR3 comprises 14 residues. As DNA, the CDR3 is TGCAGTGCCAAGGACAGGAGGTTGATCGACGAGCAGTACTTC. Protein product: CSAKDRRLIDEQYF.

The chain carries TRBV27 and TRBJ1-5; D possibly corresponds to TRBD1 (6 bases). Trimming removed 6 bases from V and 4 bases from J, with 25 bases in between. CDR3 length equals 18 residues. Germline-derived CDR1 and CDR2 are MNHEY and SMNVEV (reference sequence). CDR3 sequence (DNA): TGTGCCAGCAGCCTTACGGGGGGCAGGAGCGCCCGTAATCAGCCCCAGCATTTT. It encodes CASSLTGGRSARNQPQHF.

The gene calls are TRBV7-9 and TRBJ2-3; D gene unclear. CDR3 length: 15 residues. V dropped 4 bases and J dropped 0 bases, with 11 bases sitting between them. CDR1 is SEHNR and CDR2 is FQNEAQ in the germline V gene (reference sequence). The CDR3 DNA follows: TGTGCCAGCAGCTACGGCGAATCTAGCACAGATACGCAGTATTTT. It translates to CASSYGESSTDTQYF.

The chain is built from TRBV6-2 or TRBV6-3 and TRBJ2-3; D is possibly TRBD2 (6 bases). With 6 bases removed from V and 2 bases from J, the gap between germline ends came to 9 bases. The germline V gene has CDR1 MNHEY and CDR2 SVGEGT. The CDR3 extends over 13 amino acids. CDR3 bases: TGTGCCAGCAGCCGACTAGACACAGATACGCAGTATTTT. Protein: CASSRLDTDTQYF.

This clonotype has a single count. This sequence joins TRBV5-6 and TRBJ1-1; D is ambiguous. This CDR3 comprises 14 residues. Germline lookup yields CDR1 SGHDT and CDR2 YYEEEE. The V and J ends lost 0 bases and 11 bases respectively, with 17 bases between them. CDR3 coding DNA: TGTGCCAGCAGCTTGGTAGGCTGGGCAGAAGGGGCTTTCTTT. Amino acids: CASSLVGWAEGAFF.

CDR3 sequence reads: CASSIPGGNQPQHF. CDR3 nucleotide sequence: TGTGCCAGTAGTATCCCTGGGGGCAATCAGCCCCAGCATTTT. The J gene is TRBJ1-5, the V gene TRBV19; D remains unclear. Germline CDR1 reads LNHDA; CDR2 reads SQIVND (reference sequence). CDR3 size: 14 residues. The V gene lost 3 bases and the J gene lost 2 bases, with 8 bases spanning the gap.

The chain couples TRBV9 to TRBJ2-2; D gene unclear. Germline CDR1 SGDLS, CDR2 YYNGEE. Trimming took off 4 bases at V and 4 bases at J, with 17 bases between the two ends. This CDR3 region has 16 residues. The chain's CDR3 is CASSPHLGVGTGELFF. The CDR3 coding sequence is TGTGCCAGCAGCCCCCACTTAGGAGTGGGCACCGGGGAGCTGTTTTTT.